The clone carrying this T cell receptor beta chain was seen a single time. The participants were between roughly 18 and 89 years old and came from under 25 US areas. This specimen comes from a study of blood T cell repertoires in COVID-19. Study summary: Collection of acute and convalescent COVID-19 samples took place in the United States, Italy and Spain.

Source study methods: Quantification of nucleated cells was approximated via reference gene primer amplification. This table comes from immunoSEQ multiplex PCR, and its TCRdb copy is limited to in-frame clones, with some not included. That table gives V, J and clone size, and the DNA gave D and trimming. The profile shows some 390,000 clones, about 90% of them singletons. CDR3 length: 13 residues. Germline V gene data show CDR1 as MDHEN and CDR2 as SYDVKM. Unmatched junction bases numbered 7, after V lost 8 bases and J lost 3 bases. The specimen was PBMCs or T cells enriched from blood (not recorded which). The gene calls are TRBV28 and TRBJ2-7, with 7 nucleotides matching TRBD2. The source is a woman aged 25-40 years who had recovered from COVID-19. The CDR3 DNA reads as TGTGCCAGCTATTCGGGAGGCTTCTACGAGCAGTACTTC. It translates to CASYSGGFYEQYF.